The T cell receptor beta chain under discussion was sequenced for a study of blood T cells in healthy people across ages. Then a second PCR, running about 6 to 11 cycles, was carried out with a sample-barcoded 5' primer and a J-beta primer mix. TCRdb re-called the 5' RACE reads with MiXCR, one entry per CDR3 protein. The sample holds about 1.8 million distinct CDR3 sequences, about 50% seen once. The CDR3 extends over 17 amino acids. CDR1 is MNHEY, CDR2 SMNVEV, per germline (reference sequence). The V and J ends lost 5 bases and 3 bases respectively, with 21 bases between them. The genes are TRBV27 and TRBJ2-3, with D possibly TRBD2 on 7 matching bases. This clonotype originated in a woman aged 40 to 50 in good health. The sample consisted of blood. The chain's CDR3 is CASSHLEGGPLTDTQYF. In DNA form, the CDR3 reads TGTGCCAGCAGTCACTTGGAGGGGGGGCCGTTGACAGATACGCAGTATTTT.